This record looks at one T cell receptor (beta chain) sequence and its context. V was cut by 7 bases and J by 3 bases, with 12 bases left in between. The CDR3 extends over 13 amino acids. This table comes from immunoSEQ multiplex PCR, and its TCRdb copy is limited to in-frame clones, with some not included. Here the sample spans 150,000 or so clones, around 83% being singletons. This entry comes from a study of blood T cell repertoires in COVID-19. Study summary: Samples came from the United States, Italy and Spain, spanning acute and convalescent COVID-19.

The V gene is TRBV12-3 or TRBV12-4, the J gene TRBJ1-1; D gene ambiguous. This TCR derives from a woman aged 50 to 60 in a cohort exposed to, infected with or recovered from COVID-19 (not recorded which). Sequenced sample: PBMCs or T cells enriched from blood (not recorded which). CDR3 coding DNA: TGTGCCAGCAATGTGGGCATGGACACTGAAGCTTTCTTT. This codes for CASNVGMDTEAFF.